This T cell receptor (beta chain) was found in a study of type 1 and type 2 diabetes patients. The CDR3 runs to 14 residues. The V gene's germline CDR1 is MNHEY and CDR2 SMNVEV (reference sequence). V was pared by 5 bases and J by 6 bases, with 17 bases between. Around 9.5 milliliters of peripheral blood were drawn from each donor. To note about this clonotype: Its matching antigen is unknown.

General study findings and limits: With limited T2D and control samples, some T1D-only expanded clones may not be T1D-specific.

The PCR template was genomic DNA. The TCR beta CDR3 region was amplified using 30 forward and 13 reverse primers. MiXCR, run by TCRdb on the multiplex PCR reads, gives a single entry per CDR3 protein. Here the sample spans 270,000 or so distinct CDR3 sequences, more than 45% being singletons. Sequenced sample: peripheral blood mononuclear cells (PBMCs). This clonotype was obtained from a man aged 18 to 30 with type 2 diabetes. The chain employs TRBV27 and TRBJ2-7; D perhaps matches TRBD1 (5 bases). CDR3 coding DNA: TGTGCCAGCAGTCCAACAGGACGACGGAGCGAGCAGTACTTC. It yields the protein CASSPTGRRSEQYF.